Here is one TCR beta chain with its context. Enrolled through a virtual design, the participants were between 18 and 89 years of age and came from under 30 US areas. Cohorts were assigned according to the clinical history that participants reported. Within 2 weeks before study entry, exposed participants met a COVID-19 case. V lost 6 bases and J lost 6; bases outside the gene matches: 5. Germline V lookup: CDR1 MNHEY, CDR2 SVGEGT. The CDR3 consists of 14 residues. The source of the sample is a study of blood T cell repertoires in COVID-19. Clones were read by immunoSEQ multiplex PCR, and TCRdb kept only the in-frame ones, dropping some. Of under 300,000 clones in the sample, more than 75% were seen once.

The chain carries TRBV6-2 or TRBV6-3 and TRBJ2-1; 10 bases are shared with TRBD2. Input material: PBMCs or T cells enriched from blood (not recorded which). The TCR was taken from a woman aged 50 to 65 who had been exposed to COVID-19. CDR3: CASSSSGGANEQFF. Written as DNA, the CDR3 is TGTGCCAGCAGCTCAAGCGGGGGGGCCAATGAGCAGTTCTTC.